A single sample is the source of the 2 T cell receptor beta chains below, sequenced in a study of cytomegalovirus exposure and HLA in healthy donors. 13 Jbeta primers and 60 Vbeta primers were used for the PCR. Some clones are missing from TCRdb's copy, which holds only in-frame ones; the method was immunoSEQ multiplex PCR. This sample has about 120,000 clones; roughly four fifths occur once, and the top ten carry 1.5% to 2%. The specimen sequenced was PBMCs. The receptor source for this set is a man between 35 and 55 years old in good health and CMV-seronegative.

In its sample, this clone was seen once. The chain couples TRBV6-1 to TRBJ2-1; TRBD2 is a possible D gene (5 bases). This CDR3 region has 14 residues. Germline values: CDR1 MNHNS, CDR2 SASEGT. The V end lost 3 bases, the J end lost 7 bases, and 13 bases lay between the germline ends. The CDR3 nucleotides are TGTGCCAGCAGTGAGTTAAGAGGGAAAAATGAGCAGTTCTTC. Its translation is CASSELRGKNEQFF.

This chain links TRBV6-1 with TRBJ1-5; D might be TRBD1 (5 bases). V dropped 3 bases and J dropped 6 bases, with 15 bases sitting between them. The CDR3 spans 15 residues. Per the germline V gene, CDR1 is MNHNS and CDR2 is SASEGT. The CDR3, as DNA: TGTGCCAGCAGTGATGTCCCCCAGGGAGGTCAGCCCCAGCATTTT. Translation: CASSDVPQGGQPQHF.